This note documents a single TCR beta chain sequence. Its antigen remains unidentified. Then a second PCR, running roughly 7 to 11 cycles, was carried out with a sample-barcoded 5' primer and a J-beta primer mix. At least 2.5 million CDR3-containing paired-end reads were obtained per sample. Each CDR3 protein gets one entry after TCRdb re-called the 5' RACE reads with MiXCR. The data show 550,000 to 700,000 distinct CDR3 sequences, 25% to 30% seen once. This record comes from a study of blood T cells in healthy people across ages. Study findings and constraints: Per-million-T-cell TCR beta diversity fell roughly linearly with age. A strong correlation was seen between TCR beta diversity and naive T cell percentage.

Specimen: blood. This receptor was taken from a woman aged 65 to 85 in good health.

The CDR3 bases are TGTGCCAGCAGCGTGGGGGACGGGAGTGAAGCTTTCTTT. Translated, it gives CASSVGDGSEAFF. V is TRBV9 and J is TRBJ1-1, with D maybe TRBD1 (5 bases). V was clipped by 2 bases and J by 7 bases, with 12 bases between them. CDR1 SGDLS and CDR2 YYNGEE come from the germline V gene. This CDR3 spans 13 amino acids.